This T cell receptor beta chain was retrieved from a study of Tregs in tolerant kidney transplant recipients. This table comes from immunoSEQ multiplex PCR, and its TCRdb copy is limited to in-frame clones, with some not included. The table counts roughly 34,000 clones; 6.5% to 8% lies in the top ten. Comments on this clone: The DNA ends 3 residues before the CDR3 does, and the rest of the CDR3 is filled in from the germline J gene.

Per the germline V gene, CDR1 is SNHLY and CDR2 is FYNNEI. Trimming removed 6 bases at V and 3 bases at J, with 21 bases between. The CDR3 sequence is 16 residues long. The sequence came from a human donor who received a combined kidney and bone marrow transplant. The V and J genes are TRBV2 and TRBJ2-7, with a tentative D call TRBD1 (6 bases). The sequencing here drew on CD8+ T cells from blood, taken before the transplant. CDR3 in amino acids: CASRNLPAGVLYEQYF. CDR3 DNA, as far as it was read: TGTGCCAGCAGGAATTTACCAGCAGGGGTGCTCTACGAG.